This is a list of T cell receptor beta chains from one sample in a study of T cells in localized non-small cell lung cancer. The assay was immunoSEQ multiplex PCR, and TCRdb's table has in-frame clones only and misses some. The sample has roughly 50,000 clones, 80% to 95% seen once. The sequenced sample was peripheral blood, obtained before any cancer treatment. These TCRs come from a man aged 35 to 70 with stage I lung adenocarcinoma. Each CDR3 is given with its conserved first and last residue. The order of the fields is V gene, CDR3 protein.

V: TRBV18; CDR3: CASSPSGSSYNEQFF
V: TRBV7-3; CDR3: CASSLNGIGAPFYNEQFF
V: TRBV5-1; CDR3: CASSLSPSYEQYF
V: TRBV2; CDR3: CASSGGQLNQPQHF
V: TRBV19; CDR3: CASSIGGGPRHF
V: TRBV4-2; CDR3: CASSQVVVGPAADTQYF
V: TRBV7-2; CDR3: CASSLLSETQYF
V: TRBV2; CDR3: CASSALQRQGYEQYF
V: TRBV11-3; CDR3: CASSLGTPGNTIYF
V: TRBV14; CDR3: CASSTGTGSGYTF
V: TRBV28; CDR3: CASSLRRAGTRGANEKLFF
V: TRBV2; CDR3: CASSPRKQEAFF
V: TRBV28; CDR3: CASSSGLAASEQFF
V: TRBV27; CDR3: CASSAPRGRGEWPQHF
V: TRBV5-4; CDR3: CASSRDYSFTDTQYF
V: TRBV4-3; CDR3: CASSQGQKSDEQFF
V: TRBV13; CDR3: CASSPTSGSVDTQYF